The rows below give T cell receptor beta chains drawn from one sample of a study of CD8 T cells in Susac syndrome. TCRdb reanalysed the immunoSEQ multiplex PCR reads using MiXCR and keeps one entry per CDR3 protein. The table shows around 80,000 distinct CDR3 sequences, with 93% occurring only once. Sequencing input: CD8+ T cells from PBMCs. The receptor source for this set is a human donor with Susac syndrome. The CDR3 runs from the conserved cysteine through the conserved F or W. Each record gives: D gene, clone size, V gene, J gene, CDR3 protein, CDR3 DNA. D genes are given only for firm matches. The size field is filled for only some rows; it gives once, few, many or a size class.

-	few	TRBV27	TRBJ2-7	CASSSLTGSYEQYF	TGTGCCAGCAGCTCTTTGACGGGATCCTACGAGCAGTACTTC
TRBD2	-	TRBV7-9	TRBJ2-1	CASTRTSGNNEQFF	TGTGCCAGCACCAGGACTAGCGGGAACAATGAGCAGTTCTTC
TRBD2	-	TRBV9	TRBJ2-1	CASSDLAGLNEQFF	TGTGCCAGCAGCGACCTAGCGGGATTAAATGAGCAGTTCTTC
-	-	TRBV2	TRBJ1-1	CASSGQPGTMNTEAFF	TGTGCCAGCAGTGGGCAGCCCGGAACTATGAACACTGAAGCTTTCTTT
-	-	TRBV19	TRBJ1-2	CASSGQIANYGYTF	TGTGCCAGTAGCGGCCAGATAGCTAACTATGGCTACACCTTC
-	-	TRBV19	TRBJ2-2	CASSIPLVRSGELFF	TGTGCCAGTAGTATACCGTTAGTTCGGTCCGGGGAGCTGTTTTTT
-	-	TRBV20-1	TRBJ1-2	CSAKPLEGGRYGYTF	TGCAGTGCCAAGCCCCTCGAGGGGGGGCGCTATGGCTACACCTTC
-	-	TRBV29-1	TRBJ1-1	CGGRVNTEAFF	TGCGGCGGCAGGGTGAACACTGAAGCTTTCTTT
TRBD1	-	TRBV6-1	TRBJ1-5	CASRRGQGVDQPQHF	TGTGCCAGCAGGAGGGGACAGGGTGTCGATCAGCCCCAGCATTTT
TRBD1	-	TRBV12-3/TRBV12-4	TRBJ1-5	CASSSGQGYQPQHF	TGTGCCAGCAGTTCGGGACAGGGCTACCAGCCCCAGCATTTT
TRBD2	-	TRBV5-4	TRBJ2-1	CASSWGPSGRAFNEQFF	TGTGCCAGCAGCTGGGGTCCTAGCGGGAGGGCCTTCAATGAGCAGTTCTTC
-	-	TRBV11-2	TRBJ2-1	CASSVLRNSYNEQFF	TGTGCCAGCAGCGTCCTGCGGAACTCCTACAATGAGCAGTTCTTC
-	-	TRBV20-1	TRBJ2-3	CSFPGLLATDTQYF	TGCAGTTTTCCCGGACTCCTCGCCACAGATACGCAGTATTTT
-	-	TRBV6-2/TRBV6-3	TRBJ1-5	CASSKGLPGLGVPQHF	TGTGCCAGCAGTAAAGGGCTCCCCGGGTTGGGGGTGCCCCAGCATTTT
TRBD1	-	TRBV29-1	TRBJ2-4	CSVFPGQGQNIQYF	TGCAGCGTTTTTCCGGGACAGGGGCAAAACATTCAGTACTTC
-	-	TRBV20-1	TRBJ1-2	CSASLYRLPAGYTF	TGCAGTGCTAGCCTCTACAGACTCCCAGCGGGCTACACCTTC
TRBD2	-	TRBV7-9	TRBJ2-1	CASSWGGSGRTLPYNEQFF	TGTGCCAGCAGCTGGGGAGGGAGCGGGAGGACACTTCCCTACAATGAGCAGTTCTTC
TRBD1	-	TRBV6-5	TRBJ2-3	CASSSTRDRVTDTQYF	TGTGCCAGCAGTTCTACCCGGGACAGAGTCACAGATACGCAGTATTTT
-	-	TRBV28	TRBJ2-3	CASSLDGATDTQYF	TGTGCCAGCAGTTTAGACGGGGCCACAGATACGCAGTATTTT
-	once	TRBV7-9	TRBJ1-3	CASSLTGPGNTIYF	TGTGCCAGCAGCTTAACGGGGCCTGGAAACACCATATATTTT
TRBD1	-	TRBV28	TRBJ2-7	CASRVGQAYEQYF	TGTGCCAGCAGGGTGGGACAGGCCTACGAGCAGTACTTC
-	-	TRBV6-2/TRBV6-3	TRBJ2-3	CASSQWLTDTQYF	TGTGCCAGCAGCCAATGGCTGACAGATACGCAGTATTTT
-	-	TRBV27	TRBJ2-7	CASSKASAPYEQYF	TGTGCCAGCAGTAAGGCCAGCGCACCCTACGAGCAGTACTTC
TRBD2	-	TRBV11-3	TRBJ2-1	CASSLLAGSDEQFF	TGTGCCAGCAGCTTATTAGCGGGGTCGGATGAGCAGTTCTTC
TRBD2	-	TRBV6-5	TRBJ2-2	CASSMGGYTGELFF	TGTGCCAGCAGTATGGGGGGGTACACCGGGGAGCTGTTTTTT